This TCR beta chain was recorded in a study of identical twins. This clonotype has only a few counts. Addition of a universal primer site occurred through template switching, and cDNA carried unique molecular identifiers. MiXCR, run by TCRdb on the 5' RACE reads, gives a single entry per CDR3 protein. This repertoire shows around 1.7 million distinct CDR3 sequences, roughly 35% found once; its top ten account for over 0.25%. V shed 3 bases and J shed 4 bases, with 6 bases lying between them. Germline lookup yields CDR1 DFQATT and CDR2 SNEGSKA (reference sequence). This CDR3 has 11 amino acids. The gene calls are TRBV20-1 and TRBJ2-5, with D perhaps matching TRBD2 (5 bases). This TCR was sampled from a newborn girl in good health. The sequenced sample consisted of cord blood. CDR3 sequence reads: CSASAGETQYF. The DNA for the CDR3 is TGCAGTGCTAGTGCGGGAGAGACCCAGTACTTC.